The 7 T cell receptor beta chains below come from one sample, sequenced in a study of post-analysis software for immune sequencing data. Findings and limits, study-wide: In patients, TRBV5-6, TRBV5-1 and TRBV20-1 belonged to five or six TRBV segments found more frequently than in controls.

These receptors have no identified antigens. The library was made from cDNA and included unique molecular identifiers. TCRdb analysed the PCR reads with MiXCR anew, one entry per CDR3 protein. The sample comprises under 200,000 distinct CDR3 sequences, 25% to 35% of which are singletons, and 3% to 4% rests with the top ten. Material for sequencing was blood. These receptors originate from a girl aged 2-17 years with multiple sclerosis.

This clonotype was counted at least ten times. The chain employs TRBV12-3 or TRBV12-4 and TRBJ1-2, with 7 bases aligning to TRBD1. The V and J ends lost 6 bases and 5 bases, in that order; junction bases with no gene match: 12. This CDR3 contains 15 residues. The CDR3 reads CASSRRQGGFYGYTF. The CDR3, as DNA: TGTGCCAGCAGCCGCAGACAGGGAGGATTTTATGGCTACACCTTC.

At least ten counts were recorded for this clonotype. The chain employs TRBV11-1 and TRBJ2-7, with D perhaps matching TRBD1 (6 bases). The V and J ends lost 5 bases and 3 bases respectively, with 14 bases between them. Germline CDR1 SGHAT, CDR2 FQDESV (reference sequence). The length of the CDR3 is 14 residues. The CDR3 region has the DNA TGTGCCAGCAGCGCAACCGCACAGGGCTACGAGCAGTACTTC. As protein: CASSATAQGYEQYF.

Comment on this clonotype: A read error may account for a junction end that differs from germline. V and J are TRBV5-1 and TRBJ2-6, with TRBD1 identical over 7 bases. The V gene's germline CDR1 is SGHRS and CDR2 YFSETQ. This CDR3 spans 17 amino acids. The CDR3 coding sequence is TGCGCCAGCAGCGATGGGACAGCAGGGTCTGGGGCCAACGTCCGGACTTTC. Amino acids: CASSDGTAGSGANVRTF.

This clonotype came up many times. This sequence joins TRBV3-1 and TRBJ1-2; D is perhaps TRBD1 (5 bases). Trimming took off 5 bases at V and 0 bases at J, with 7 bases between the two ends. CDR1 LGHDT and CDR2 YNNKEL come from the germline V gene (reference sequence). CDR3 length equals 13 residues. In nucleotides, the CDR3 is TGTGCCAGCAGCGGGGCGACTAACTATGGCTACACCTTC. Translating gives CASSGATNYGYTF.

The CDR3 coding sequence is TGCGCCAGCAGCTTGGATCGGGCCCCAGTGGGGGAGCAGTACTTC. It translates to CASSLDRAPVGEQYF. This sequence joins TRBV5-1 and TRBJ2-7; D uncertain. This CDR3 contains 15 residues. The germline V gene has CDR1 SGHRS and CDR2 YFSETQ. V lost 0 bases to trimming and J lost 7 bases, with 17 bases between them.

This clonotype has at least ten counts. This chain links TRBV28 with TRBJ2-1; TRBD1 agrees at 8 bases. V lost 3 bases to trimming and J lost 0 bases; unmatched junction nucleotides: 1. Germline-derived CDR1 and CDR2 are MDHEN and SYDVKM. This CDR3 has 15 amino acids. The CDR3 is CASSLGTGSYNEQFF. The DNA for the CDR3 is TGTGCCAGCAGTTTGGGGACAGGCTCCTACAATGAGCAGTTCTTC. The full variable domain, its missing parts supplied by reference TRBV28 and TRBJ2-1, is DVKVTQSSRYLVKRTGEKVFLECVQDMDHENMFWYRQDPGLGLRLIYFSYDVKMKEKGDIPEGYSVSREKKERFSLILESASTNQTSMYLCASSLGTGSYNEQFFGPGTRLTVL.

The chain has TRBV5-1 and TRBJ2-3; no clear D. Trimming pared 5 bases from V and 0 bases from J, leaving 10 bases between. This CDR3 contains 14 residues. Germline assignment: CDR1 SGHRS and CDR2 YFSETQ. CDR3 DNA: TGCGCCAGCAGTTCTGTCCGCAGCACAGATACGCAGTATTTT. This sequence encodes CASSSVRSTDTQYF.